Below, 2 T cell receptor beta chains from the same sample are listed, as sequenced in a study of shared clonotypes between healthy human individuals. This table comes from immunoSEQ multiplex PCR, and its TCRdb copy is limited to in-frame clones, with some not included. Found here are fewer than 3 million clones, 80% to 95% of them singletons; the top ten hold approximately 0.39%. The sequencing input was naive CD4+ T cells from PBMCs. Subset in this sample: CD45RA+ positively selected. These receptor sequences come from a man younger than 35 in good health. Some clones in this sample may be carry-over from other donors' samples.

The genes are TRBV5-4 and TRBJ2-1; 11 bases are a match to TRBD2. Trimming cost V 1 base and J 9 bases; bases outside gene matches: 9. CDR3 length: 16 amino acids. In germline, CDR1 is SGHNT, CDR2 YYREEE (reference sequence). The CDR3 protein is CASSLLAGGTGSEQFF. In nucleotides, the CDR3 is TGTGCCAGCAGCTTGCTAGCGGGAGGAACGGGGAGTGAGCAGTTCTTC.

The J gene is TRBJ2-3, the V gene TRBV9, with TRBD2 matching 9 bases. CDR1 and CDR2 from the germline V gene are SGDLS and YYNGEE. Germline trimming cut 3 bases from V and 7 bases from J; bases unmatched to any gene: 12. The length of the CDR3 is 16 residues. The CDR3 region is CASSARSSGSLYTQYF. The CDR3 DNA reads as TGTGCCAGCAGCGCCCGGAGTAGCGGGAGTTTGTATACGCAGTATTTT.